This T cell receptor beta chain was identified in a study of control samples from healthy donors and cancer patients. The data were produced by immunoSEQ multiplex PCR, yet TCRdb's version contains in-frame clones alone and is incomplete. The data contain 100,000 or so clones, around 89% of them singletons. The germline V gene encodes CDR1 SEHNR and CDR2 FQNEAQ (reference sequence). The CDR3 loop spans 11 amino acids. V shed 3 bases and J shed 4 bases, with 3 bases lying between them. This clone was counted once. The receptor comes from a man aged 25 to 45 in good health. The chain couples TRBV7-9 to TRBJ2-5; D gene uncertain. Sequenced sample: blood. The CDR3 nucleotides read TGTGCCAGCAGCTTTAGAGAGACCCAGTACTTC. This sequence encodes CASSFRETQYF.